This T cell receptor beta chain was observed in a study of cytomegalovirus exposure and HLA in healthy donors. Study-wide findings and caveats: The records held CMV serostatus as the only immune exposure information. Trimming of TCR beta V- and J-genes showed a link, identified in a later analysis, to a missense DCLRE1C variant.

The primer mix had 60 Vbeta and 13 Jbeta primers. Libraries were prepared by immunoSEQ multiplex PCR; TCRdb keeps only in-frame clonotypes and omits some of them. The profile shows about 270,000 clones, around two thirds of them singletons. As to this clone: The antigen is undetermined.

V lost 0 bases, J lost 1 base, and 1 base stayed unmatched. The CDR3 is made up of 15 amino acids. The germline V gene has CDR1 SGHDT and CDR2 YYEEEE. V gene TRBV5-6 combines with J gene TRBJ2-1; 7 bases agree with TRBD2. The sequencing input was PBMCs. The receptor's source is a female donor in good health and CMV-seronegative. CDR3 bases: TGTGCCAGCAGCTTGGATAGCGGGTCCTACAATGAGCAGTTCTTC. Residues: CASSLDSGSYNEQFF.